The clone carrying this TCR beta chain was picked up one time. The data derive from a study of blood T cell repertoires in COVID-19. Study-level information: T cells, B-cell-depleted T cells, or PBMCs supplied cDNA or gDNA.

In the source study's methods: Counts of nucleated cells, estimated from reference gene primer amplification, were obtained. Only in-frame clones appear in the TCRdb table, and some are missing; sequencing was by immunoSEQ multiplex PCR. The DNA gave D and trimming, while V, J and clone size come from that table. The data show roughly 200,000 clones, roughly 90% seen once. Germline CDR1 WNHNN, CDR2 SYGVQD (reference sequence). Germline trimming cut 2 bases from V and 2 bases from J; bases unmatched to any gene: 7. The CDR3 length is 17 residues. Participants came from about 23 US areas, aged roughly 18 to 95 years. Assignments of participants to cohorts depended upon their own reported clinical history.

The sequencing input was PBMCs or T cells enriched from blood (not recorded which). This clonotype was sampled from a woman younger than 45 who had recovered from COVID-19. V usage is TRBV10-1 and J usage is TRBJ2-3; 10 bases map to TRBD2. CDR3 loop: CASSEHRTSGPTDTQYF. CDR3 sequence (DNA): TGCGCCAGCAGTGAGCACCGGACTAGCGGTCCCACAGATACGCAGTATTTT.